This entry lists 14 T cell receptor beta chains sequenced from one sample in a study of T cell changes during pregnancy in multiple sclerosis. Only in-frame clones appear in the TCRdb table, and some are missing; sequencing was by immunoSEQ multiplex PCR. There are more than 70,000 clones in the sample; 93% occur only once, and over 2% lies in the top ten. The source was peripheral blood, collected in the second trimester of pregnancy. Every receptor here comes from a female donor with multiple sclerosis, enrolled in a pregnancy study.

This chain uses TRBV11-2 with TRBJ2-5; D may be TRBD2 (7 bases). This CDR3 is 18 amino acids long. Trimming stripped 5 bases from V and 0 bases from J, with 22 bases between. Germline CDR1 is SGHAT and CDR2 is FQNNGV. The CDR3: CASSAGASGRGYQETQYF. The DNA of the CDR3 is TGTGCCAGCAGCGCTGGGGCTAGCGGAAGGGGGTACCAAGAGACCCAGTACTTC. Looking up the rest from reference TRBV11-2 and TRBJ2-5 gives the full variable domain: EAGVAQSPRYKIIEKRQSVAFWCNPISGHATLYWYQQILGQGPKLLIQFQNNGVVDDSQLPKDRFSAERLKGVDSTLKIQPAKLEDSAVYLCASSAGASGRGYQETQYFGPGTRLLVL.

The DNA of the CDR3 is TGTGCCTGGAAGGCAGGGGGAGCTAACTATGGCTACACCTTC. This gives the protein CAWKAGGANYGYTF. V and J are TRBV30 and TRBJ1-2; TRBD1 matches at 7 bases. V was pared by 4 bases and J by 0 bases, with 5 bases of the junction left unmatched. CDR1 is GTSNPN, CDR2 SVGIG, per germline (reference sequence). The CDR3 loop spans 14 amino acids.

The J gene is TRBJ2-3, the V gene TRBV2; the D gene is possibly TRBD2 (6 bases). Germline CDR1 SNHLY, CDR2 FYNNEI. V lost 8 bases to trimming and J lost 5 bases, with 17 bases between them. There are 14 residues in the CDR3. This CDR3 is CASGDFTFGDTQYF. CDR3 nucleotide sequence: TGTGCCAGCGGGGACTTTACCTTCGGAGATACGCAGTATTTT. The full variable domain, rest sourced from reference TRBV2 and TRBJ2-3, is EPEVTQTPSHQVTQMGQEVILRCVPISNHLYFYWYRQILGQKVEFLVSFYNNEISEKSEIFDDQFSVERPDGSNFTLKIRSTKLEDSAMYFCASGDFTFGDTQYFGPGTRLTVL.

The V gene is TRBV9, the J gene TRBJ2-3; 8 bases agree with TRBD1. Germline-derived CDR1 and CDR2 are SGDLS and YYNGEE. The CDR3 totals 16 residues. The V segment lost 3 bases and the J segment 10 bases; nucleotides outside the gene matches: 16. CDR3: CASSAFAGGANLPQYF. The CDR3 DNA reads as TGTGCCAGCAGCGCGTTTGCAGGGGGCGCGAATCTTCCGCAGTATTTT.

The chain couples TRBV28 to TRBJ2-1, with 9 bases lining up with TRBD2. Germline assignment: CDR1 MDHEN and CDR2 SYDVKM. CDR3 length: 14 residues. With V trimmed by 8 bases and J by 2 bases, 4 bases remained unmatched. In DNA form, the CDR3 reads TGTGCCAGCGGTAGCGGGGGCACCTACAATGAGCAGTTCTTC. Protein: CASGSGGTYNEQFF.

This chain joins TRBV7-3 and TRBJ2-1; 12 bases are shared with TRBD2. CDR1 and CDR2 (germline): SGHTA, FQGTGA. V gave up 5 bases and J gave up 0 bases; unmatched junction bases: 14. The CDR3 has 20 residues. Written as DNA, the CDR3 is TGTGCCAGCAGCCCACGAGGACTAGCGGGGACCTCGAGCTCCTACAATGAGCAGTTCTTC. The encoded protein is CASSPRGLAGTSSSYNEQFF.

This chain uses TRBV19 with TRBJ1-2, with unresolved D. Trimming pared 6 bases from V and 0 bases from J, leaving 8 bases between. The germline V gene encodes CDR1 LNHDA and CDR2 SQIVND (reference sequence). This CDR3 has 13 amino acids. The CDR3 sequence is CASRAKSNYGYTF. Here the CDR3 DNA reads TGTGCCAGTAGGGCCAAATCTAACTATGGCTACACCTTC.

J is TRBJ1-2 and V is TRBV13; tentative D call: TRBD1 (6 bases). Deletions cut 0 bases from V and 6 bases from J, with 11 bases between. Germline lookup yields CDR1 PRHDT and CDR2 FYEKMQ (reference sequence). CDR3 length equals 14 residues. The CDR3: CASSLGQGYNGYTF. Here the CDR3 DNA reads TGTGCCAGCAGCTTAGGACAGGGTTATAATGGCTACACCTTC.

This clone was seen a single time. J is TRBJ2-6 and V is TRBV7-3, with no clear D. This CDR3 comprises 16 residues. The V and J ends lost 1 base and 1 base respectively, with 8 bases between them. In germline, CDR1 is SGHTA, CDR2 FQGTGA. CDR3: CASSLSGPSGANVLTF. CDR3 nucleotides: TGTGCCAGCAGCTTAAGTGGGCCTTCTGGGGCCAACGTCCTGACTTTC. The full variable domain, with the rest looked up from reference TRBV7-3 and TRBJ2-6, is GAGVSQTPSNKVTEKGKYVELRCDPISGHTALYWYRQSLGQGPEFLIYFQGTGAADDSGLPNDRFFAVRPEGSVSTLKIQRTERGDSAVYLCASSLSGPSGANVLTFGAGSRLTVL.

V usage is TRBV6-5 and J usage is TRBJ1-4; 7 bases agree with TRBD1. This CDR3 has 15 amino acids. The germline gives CDR1 MNHEY, CDR2 SVGAGI. With 4 bases clipped from V and 5 bases from J, the junction kept 7 bases outside the gene matches. The CDR3 DNA is TGTGCCAGCAGTTCACCGGGACAGAGAAATGAAAAACTGTTTTTT. Its translation is CASSSPGQRNEKLFF.

This chain joins TRBV6-4 and TRBJ2-3; TRBD1 agrees at 11 bases. Germline CDR1 reads MRHNA; CDR2 reads SNTAGT. The CDR3 is 16 amino acids. V dropped 0 bases and J dropped 4; count of bases not matched to a gene: 3. Here the CDR3 reads CASSDSRTGGSDTQYF. The DNA of the CDR3 is TGTGCCAGCAGTGACTCTAGGACAGGGGGCTCAGATACGCAGTATTTT.

This chain joins TRBV6-5 and TRBJ2-5, with D possibly being TRBD2 (6 bases). Trimming took off 2 bases at V and 1 base at J, with 8 bases between the two ends. The CDR3 runs 14 residues. Germline assignment: CDR1 MNHEY and CDR2 SVGAGI. The CDR3 region is CASSYGGSQETQYF. The CDR3 DNA sequence: TGTGCCAGCAGTTACGGGGGGTCCCAAGAGACCCAGTACTTC.

V usage is TRBV11-2 and J usage is TRBJ1-2; D uncertain. The CDR3 runs 15 residues. V was pared by 2 bases and J by 3 bases, with 13 bases between. Germline assignment: CDR1 SGHAT and CDR2 FQNNGV. CDR3 loop: CASSLLLGGHYGYTF. CDR3 nucleotide sequence: TGTGCCAGCAGCTTATTGCTGGGAGGGCACTATGGCTACACCTTC.

The V gene is TRBV30, the J gene TRBJ2-1; D ambiguous. V shed 7 bases and J shed 10 bases, with 14 bases lying between them. The germline V gene has CDR1 GTSNPN and CDR2 SVGIG (reference sequence). The CDR3 length is 11 residues. In nucleotides, the CDR3 is TGTGCCTCCTTCACGGTCCGAGAGCAGTTCTTC. Translated: CASFTVREQFF.